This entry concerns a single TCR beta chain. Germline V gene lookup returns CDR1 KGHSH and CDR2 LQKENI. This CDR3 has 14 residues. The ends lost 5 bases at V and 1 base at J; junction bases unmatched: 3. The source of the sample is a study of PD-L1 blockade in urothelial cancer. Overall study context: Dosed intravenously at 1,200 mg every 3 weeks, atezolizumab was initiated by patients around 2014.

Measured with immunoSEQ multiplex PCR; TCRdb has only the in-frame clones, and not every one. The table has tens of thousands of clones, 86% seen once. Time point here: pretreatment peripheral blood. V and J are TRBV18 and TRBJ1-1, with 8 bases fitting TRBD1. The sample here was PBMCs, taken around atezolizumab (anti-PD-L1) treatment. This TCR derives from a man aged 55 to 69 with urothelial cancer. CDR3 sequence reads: CASSKTGENTEAFF. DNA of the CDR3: TGTGCCAGCTCAAAGACAGGGGAGAACACTGAAGCTTTCTTT.